The rows below give T cell receptor beta chains drawn from one sample of a study of T cell changes during pregnancy in multiple sclerosis. The table came from immunoSEQ multiplex PCR; TCRdb's copy has only in-frame clones and leaves some out. The table lists about 61,000 clones, 70% to 90% of them singletons. The specimen was peripheral blood, collected in the first trimester of pregnancy. The receptors shown here come from a female donor in good health, enrolled as a control in a pregnancy study. The CDR3 runs from the conserved cysteine through the conserved F or W. Fields, in order: CDR3 DNA, CDR3 protein, clone size, V gene, D gene, J gene. A D gene is named only where the DNA matches it firmly. Clone size is shown for a subset of rows, as once, few, many or a class of expanded clone.

TGTGCCAGCAGCCCCACAAGAAACACTGAAGCTTTCTTT,CASSPTRNTEAFF,-,TRBV14,-,TRBJ1-1
TGTGCCAGCAGCTCGCCCCCCGGGACTAGCGGGGGGCGTGAAGAGACCCAGTACTTC,CASSSPPGTSGGREETQYF,-,TRBV7-9,TRBD2,TRBJ2-5
TGTGCCAGCAGTTCTCGGGTTGTACGGGTCTACGAGCAGTACTTC,CASSSRVVRVYEQYF,-,TRBV27,-,TRBJ2-7
TGTGCAAGTCGCTTAGGGCGGACCGGGGGCTATAATTCACCCCTCCACTTT,CASRLGRTGGYNSPLHF,once,TRBV12-2,-,TRBJ1-6
TGTGCCAGCAGCCCGACGGGACAGGGGAACACCGGGGAGCTGTTTTTT,CASSPTGQGNTGELFF,-,TRBV7-2,TRBD1,TRBJ2-2
TGTGCCAGCAGTGACCTCTATGGCTACACCTTC,CASSDLYGYTF,-,TRBV25-1,-,TRBJ1-2
TGTGCCTGGGCCGCCGGGACAGCCTACGAGCAGTACTTC,CAWAAGTAYEQYF,-,TRBV30,TRBD1,TRBJ2-7
TGTGCCAGCAGGGGCAGGGCGGATGGCTACACCTTC,CASRGRADGYTF,-,TRBV27,-,TRBJ1-2
TGTGCCAGCAGCGTAGCTCGGAACACTGAAGCTTTCTTT,CASSVARNTEAFF,-,TRBV9,-,TRBJ1-1
TGTGCCAGTAGTATGAAAATGACATATAGCAATCAGCCCCAGCATTTT,CASSMKMTYSNQPQHF,-,TRBV19,-,TRBJ1-5
TGCGCCAGCAGCCAGGGTTTTACAGGAACTAGCACAGATACGCAGTATTTT,CASSQGFTGTSTDTQYF,-,TRBV4-3,-,TRBJ2-3
TGTGCCAGCAGCGGCGACAGGGCCCTCTACGAGCAGTACTTC,CASSGDRALYEQYF,-,TRBV5-8,TRBD1,TRBJ2-7
TGTGCCAGCAGCGTAGTGACAGGGAACGGAAACACCATATATTTT,CASSVVTGNGNTIYF,-,TRBV9,TRBD1,TRBJ1-3
TGCGCCAGCGCCATAGAGCAGGGGGCATTCTACGAGCAGTACTTC,CASAIEQGAFYEQYF,-,TRBV5-1,TRBD1,TRBJ2-7
TGTGCCAGTAGTGCGACAGGGGGTATTAGCACAGATACGCAGTATTTT,CASSATGGISTDTQYF,once,TRBV19,TRBD1,TRBJ2-3
TGTGCCAGCACCCGGGGGACCGGGGAGCTGTTTTTT,CASTRGTGELFF,-,TRBV27,-,TRBJ2-2
TGTGCCAGCAGCCGTACAGGGTTGGATCAGCCCCAGCATTTT,CASSRTGLDQPQHF,-,TRBV6-1,-,TRBJ1-5
TGTGCCAGCAGCGTAGCTACCCAGGGAATCTACGAGCAGTACTTC,CASSVATQGIYEQYF,-,TRBV9,-,TRBJ2-7
TGTGCCAGCAGCCAAGATTCTGTGGACAGGAGCAATCAGCCCCAGCATTTT,CASSQDSVDRSNQPQHF,once,TRBV4-2,TRBD1,TRBJ1-5
TGCGCCAGCAGCCAAGAAAGGAGACAGGGCGCATCCAGCTATGGCTACACCTTC,CASSQERRQGASSYGYTF,-,TRBV4-1,TRBD1,TRBJ1-2
TGTGCCAGCAGCCGGACAGATAGCAATCAGCCCCAGCATTTT,CASSRTDSNQPQHF,-,TRBV2,-,TRBJ1-5
TGTGCCAGCAGCCCTGGACCATTACAACCAGCGGACTATGGCTACACCTTC,CASSPGPLQPADYGYTF,-,TRBV5-6,-,TRBJ1-2
TGTGCCAGCAGCCCCCGGGTAGCGGGGGGGCCCGGGGAGCTGTTTTTT,CASSPRVAGGPGELFF,-,TRBV5-6,TRBD2,TRBJ2-2
TGTGCCAGCAGCCCCCTAGAGACCCAGTACTTC,CASSPLETQYF,-,TRBV7-2,-,TRBJ2-5
TGTGCCAGCAGCTTGTGGGGGCCTGGAAACACCATATATTTT,CASSLWGPGNTIYF,-,TRBV5-6,-,TRBJ1-3
TGTGCCAGCAGCCCTAATGGGGGGGGGACCGGTGAAAAACTGTTTTTT,CASSPNGGGTGEKLFF,-,TRBV5-8,-,TRBJ1-4
TGTGCCAGCAGCACCGGGGACACCGGGTACGAGCAGTACTTC,CASSTGDTGYEQYF,-,TRBV13,-,TRBJ2-7
TGTGCCAGCTCACCCGATGACAGAACGCTAACAACCCTCCACTTT,CASSPDDRTLTTLHF,-,TRBV18,-,TRBJ1-6
TGTGCCAGCAGCCGCACAGGGGGCTACAATGAGCAGTTCTTC,CASSRTGGYNEQFF,-,TRBV11-3,TRBD1,TRBJ2-1
TGTGCCAGCAGCCGACCGGGACAGGGGAATTCACCCCTCCACTTT,CASSRPGQGNSPLHF,-,TRBV6-5,TRBD1,TRBJ1-6
TGTGCCTGGAGTCCAGGGGGCTTTGGTGAAAAACTGTTTTTT,CAWSPGGFGEKLFF,-,TRBV30,TRBD1,TRBJ1-4
TGTGCCATCAGGGGGACAGGGAAGGACACTGAAGCTTTCTTT,CAIRGTGKDTEAFF,once,TRBV10-3,TRBD1,TRBJ1-1
TGTGCCAGCAGCTTGGCAGGGACTAGCGGGGGGATGGGGCAGTTCTTC,CASSLAGTSGGMGQFF,-,TRBV5-4,TRBD2,TRBJ2-1
TGTGCCACCACAGAGACAGGGCACGAGCAGTACTTC,CATTETGHEQYF,-,TRBV6-5,TRBD1,TRBJ2-7
TGTGCCAGCAGCTTAGGGGCGGGTGTGGCGGATGAGCAGTTCTTC,CASSLGAGVADEQFF,-,TRBV7-2,-,TRBJ2-1
TGTGCCATCAACGCAGGACAGGGGAATACAGATACGCAGTATTTT,CAINAGQGNTDTQYF,-,TRBV19,TRBD1,TRBJ2-3
TGTGCCAGCAGCTTTGGTCCAGGCAAAGAGACCCAGTACTTC,CASSFGPGKETQYF,-,TRBV11-2,-,TRBJ2-5
TGTGCCAGCAGCTTAGGGCCTCGGACTAGCGGACAAGAGACCCAGTACTTC,CASSLGPRTSGQETQYF,-,TRBV7-3,TRBD2,TRBJ2-5
TGTGCCAGCAGCCGTACCCTACTAGGACAAGAGACCCAGTACTTC,CASSRTLLGQETQYF,once,TRBV7-7,-,TRBJ2-5
TGCGCCAGCAGCCCAGCGGGACTAGCTTACAATGAGCAGTTCTTC,CASSPAGLAYNEQFF,-,TRBV5-1,TRBD2,TRBJ2-1
TGTGCCAGCAGCCAAGATGGGAGACTGTTTTTT,CASSQDGRLFF,-,TRBV4-2,-,TRBJ1-4
TGTGCCAGTAGTATGCAGGGCTACGAGCAGTACTTC,CASSMQGYEQYF,-,TRBV19,-,TRBJ2-7
TGTGCCAGCAGCTTTGGTCTAGCGGGGGGGGGTGAGACCCAGTACTTC,CASSFGLAGGGETQYF,-,TRBV11-2,TRBD2,TRBJ2-5
TGTGCCAGCAGCTTAGCTTATCCCGGCGAGCAGTACTTC,CASSLAYPGEQYF,once,TRBV7-2,-,TRBJ2-7
TGTGCCAGCACCGAACCGACAGGTTATGGCTACACCTTC,CASTEPTGYGYTF,-,TRBV7-2,-,TRBJ1-2
TGTGCCAGCAGCTTAGCGCGGGGAATCGGCAATGAGCAGTTCTTC,CASSLARGIGNEQFF,-,TRBV11-3,-,TRBJ2-1
TGTGCCAGCAGCTTTGACGGGTCCCAAGAGACCCAGTACTTC,CASSFDGSQETQYF,once,TRBV11-3,-,TRBJ2-5
TGCGCCAGCAGCCAAGCGTTATTGGGAAACACCATATATTTT,CASSQALLGNTIYF,-,TRBV4-3,-,TRBJ1-3
TGTGCCAGCAGCTTAGACCCTGGGCAGGGTGACCGTGGCTACACCTTC,CASSLDPGQGDRGYTF,-,TRBV7-8,-,TRBJ1-2
TGTGCCAGCACTATGGACACGGACATGAACATTGAAGCTTTCTTT,CASTMDTDMNIEAFF,-,TRBV6-5,-,TRBJ1-1
TGTGCCAGCAGCGCACGTACGGGGAGCACTGAAGCTTTCTTT,CASSARTGSTEAFF,-,TRBV9,-,TRBJ1-1
TGTGCCAGCAGTGACGGAGAGGGCCAGCGAGAAGCTTTCTTT,CASSDGEGQREAFF,-,TRBV6-4,-,TRBJ1-1
TGTGCCAGCAGCCCGACGACAGGGTACTATGGCTACACCTTC,CASSPTTGYYGYTF,-,TRBV14,TRBD1,TRBJ1-2
TGTGCCAGCAGCTTATGGGGGGGCCCCAGCTCCTACGAGCAGTACTTC,CASSLWGGPSSYEQYF,-,TRBV7-2,-,TRBJ2-7
TGTGCCAGCAGTGAATCGGGCAGGGTAGGGCAGTACTTC,CASSESGRVGQYF,-,TRBV2,-,TRBJ2-7
TGTGCCAGCAGCTTGGCCGGGACATTGTCTGAAAAACTGTTTTTT,CASSLAGTLSEKLFF,-,TRBV5-4,-,TRBJ1-4
TGTGCCAGCAGCCCCAGGACTAGCCTAAACTACAATGAGCAGTTCTTC,CASSPRTSLNYNEQFF,-,TRBV4-2,TRBD2,TRBJ2-1